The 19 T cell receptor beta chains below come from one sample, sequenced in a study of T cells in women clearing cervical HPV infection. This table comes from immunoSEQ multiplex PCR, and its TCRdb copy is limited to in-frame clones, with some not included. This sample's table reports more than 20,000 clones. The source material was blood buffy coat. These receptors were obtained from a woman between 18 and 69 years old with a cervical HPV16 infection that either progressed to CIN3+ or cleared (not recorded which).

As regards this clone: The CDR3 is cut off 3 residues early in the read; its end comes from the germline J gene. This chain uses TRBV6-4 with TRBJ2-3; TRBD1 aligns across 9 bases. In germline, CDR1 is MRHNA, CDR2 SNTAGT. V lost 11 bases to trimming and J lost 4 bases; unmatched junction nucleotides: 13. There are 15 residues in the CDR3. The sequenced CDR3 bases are TGTGCCTCCCTCTGGCTTTGGGACAGGGCAGATACG. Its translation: CASLWLWDRADT. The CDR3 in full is CASLWLWDRADTQYF.

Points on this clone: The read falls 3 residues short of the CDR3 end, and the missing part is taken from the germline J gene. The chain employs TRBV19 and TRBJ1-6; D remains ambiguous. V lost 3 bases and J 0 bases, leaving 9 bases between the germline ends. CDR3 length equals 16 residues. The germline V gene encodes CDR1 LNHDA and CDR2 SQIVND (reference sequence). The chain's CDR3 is CASSIPDNSYNSPLHF. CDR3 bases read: TGTGCCAGTAGTATTCCCGACAACTCCTATAATTCACCC.

CDR3 bases read: TGTGCCAGCAGCTCCGGGGGGGGTACC. It yields the protein CASSSGGGT. The full CDR3 reads CASSSGGGTYTF. V and J are TRBV7-3 and TRBJ1-2, with D perhaps TRBD1 (5 bases). The read comes to an end 3 residues before the CDR3 does, leaving the germline J gene to fill in the end. This CDR3 spans 12 amino acids. In germline, CDR1 is SGHTA, CDR2 FQGTGA.

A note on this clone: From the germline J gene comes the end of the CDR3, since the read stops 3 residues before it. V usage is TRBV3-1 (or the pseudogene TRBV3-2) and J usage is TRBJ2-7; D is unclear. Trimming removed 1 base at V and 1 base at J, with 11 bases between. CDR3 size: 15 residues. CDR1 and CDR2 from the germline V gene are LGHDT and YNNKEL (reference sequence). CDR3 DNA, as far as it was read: TGTGCCAGCAGCCAAGGTTACCGCGGATCCTACGAG. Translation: CASSQGYRGSYE. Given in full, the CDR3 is CASSQGYRGSYEQYF.

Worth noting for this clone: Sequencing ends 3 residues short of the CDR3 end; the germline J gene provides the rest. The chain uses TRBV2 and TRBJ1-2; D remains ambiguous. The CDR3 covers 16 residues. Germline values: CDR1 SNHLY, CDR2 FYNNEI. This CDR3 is CASRDDRLAGLGDYTF. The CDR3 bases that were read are TGTGCCAGCAGGGATGATCGACTAGCGGGATTGGGCGAC.

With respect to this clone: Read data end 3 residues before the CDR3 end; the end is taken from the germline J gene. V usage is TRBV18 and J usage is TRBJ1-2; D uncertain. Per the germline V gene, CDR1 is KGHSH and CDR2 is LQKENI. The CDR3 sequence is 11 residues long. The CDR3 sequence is CASSPGRGYTF. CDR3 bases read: TGTGCCAGCTCACCTGGGCGAGGC.

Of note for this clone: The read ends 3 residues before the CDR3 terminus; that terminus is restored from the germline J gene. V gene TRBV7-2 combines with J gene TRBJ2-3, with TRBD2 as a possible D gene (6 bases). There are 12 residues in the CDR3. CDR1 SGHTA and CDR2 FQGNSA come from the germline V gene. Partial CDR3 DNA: TGTGCCAGCACCATCCCGGGGGAGACG. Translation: CASTIPGET. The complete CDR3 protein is CASTIPGETQYF.

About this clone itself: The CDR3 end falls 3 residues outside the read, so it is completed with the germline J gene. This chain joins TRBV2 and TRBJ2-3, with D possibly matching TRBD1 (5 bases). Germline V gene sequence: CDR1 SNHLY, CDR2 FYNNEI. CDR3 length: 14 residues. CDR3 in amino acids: CASSGQRGNQPQYF. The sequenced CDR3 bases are TGTGCCAGCAGTGGTCAAAGGGGAAATCAGCCG.

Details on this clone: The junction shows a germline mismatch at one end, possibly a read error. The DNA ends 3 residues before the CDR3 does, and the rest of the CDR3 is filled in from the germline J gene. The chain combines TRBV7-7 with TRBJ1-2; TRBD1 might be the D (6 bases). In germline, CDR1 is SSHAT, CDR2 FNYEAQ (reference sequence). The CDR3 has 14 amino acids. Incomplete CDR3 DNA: TGTGCTAGCAGCTTAGCCGGACAGCCGGAGACC. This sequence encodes CASSLAGQPET. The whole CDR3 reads CASSLAGQPETYTF.

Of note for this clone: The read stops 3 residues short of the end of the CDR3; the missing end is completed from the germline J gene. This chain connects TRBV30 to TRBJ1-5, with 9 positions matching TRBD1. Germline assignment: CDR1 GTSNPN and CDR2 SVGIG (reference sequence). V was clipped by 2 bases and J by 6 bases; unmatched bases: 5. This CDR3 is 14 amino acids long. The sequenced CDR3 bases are TGTGCCTGGAGTCTGGGACAGGGTTTTCAGCCC. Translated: CAWSLGQGFQP. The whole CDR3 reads CAWSLGQGFQPQHF. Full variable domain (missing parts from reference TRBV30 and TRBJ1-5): SQTIHQWPATLVQPVGSPLSLECTVEGTSNPNLYWYRQAAGRGLQLLFYSVGIGQISSEVPQNLSASRPQDRQFILSSKKLLLSDSGFYLCAWSLGQGFQPQHFGDGTRLSIL.

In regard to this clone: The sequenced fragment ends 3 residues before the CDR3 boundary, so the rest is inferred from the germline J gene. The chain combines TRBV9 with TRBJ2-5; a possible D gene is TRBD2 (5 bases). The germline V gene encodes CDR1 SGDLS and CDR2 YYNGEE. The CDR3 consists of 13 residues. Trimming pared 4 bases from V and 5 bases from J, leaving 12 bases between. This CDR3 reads CASSPRAGETQYF. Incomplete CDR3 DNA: TGTGCCAGCAGCCCTCGGGCGGGTGAGACC.

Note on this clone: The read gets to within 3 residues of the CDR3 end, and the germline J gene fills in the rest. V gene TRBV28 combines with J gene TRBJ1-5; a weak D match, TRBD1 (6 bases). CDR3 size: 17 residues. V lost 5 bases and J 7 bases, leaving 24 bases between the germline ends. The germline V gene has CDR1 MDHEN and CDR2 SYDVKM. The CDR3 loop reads CASSIVQGYRSGQPQHF. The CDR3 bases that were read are TGTGCCAGCAGTATTGTACAGGGTTACCGTTCCGGGCAGCCC.

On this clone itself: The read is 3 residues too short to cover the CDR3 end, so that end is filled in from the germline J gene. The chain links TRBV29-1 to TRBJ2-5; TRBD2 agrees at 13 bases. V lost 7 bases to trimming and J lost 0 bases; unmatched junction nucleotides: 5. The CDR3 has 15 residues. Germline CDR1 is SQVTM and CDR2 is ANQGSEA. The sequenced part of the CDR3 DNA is TGCAGCGACGCCGGGACTAGCGGGGACCAAGAGACC. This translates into CSDAGTSGDQET. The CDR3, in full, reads CSDAGTSGDQETQYF. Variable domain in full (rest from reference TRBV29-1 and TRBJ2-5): SAVISQKPSRDICQRGTSLTIQCQVDSQVTMMFWYRQQPGQSLTLIATANQGSEATYESGFVIDKFPISRPNLTFSTLTVSNMSPEDSSIYLCSDAGTSGDQETQYFGPGTRLLVL.

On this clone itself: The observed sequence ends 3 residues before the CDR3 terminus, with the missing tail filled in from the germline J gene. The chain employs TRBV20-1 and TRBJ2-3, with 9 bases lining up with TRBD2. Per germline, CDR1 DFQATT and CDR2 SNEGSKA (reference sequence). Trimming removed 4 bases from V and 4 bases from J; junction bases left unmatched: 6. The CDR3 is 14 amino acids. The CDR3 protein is CSATGVAGADTQYF. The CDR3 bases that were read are TGCAGTGCTACCGGGGTAGCGGGAGCAGATACG.

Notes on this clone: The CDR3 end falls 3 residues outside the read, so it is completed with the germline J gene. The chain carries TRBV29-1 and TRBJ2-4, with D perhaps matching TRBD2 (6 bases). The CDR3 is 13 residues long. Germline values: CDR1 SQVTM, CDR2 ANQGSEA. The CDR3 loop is CSVDDGRDFGQYF. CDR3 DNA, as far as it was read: TGCAGCGTTGATGACGGGCGGGATTTTGGT.

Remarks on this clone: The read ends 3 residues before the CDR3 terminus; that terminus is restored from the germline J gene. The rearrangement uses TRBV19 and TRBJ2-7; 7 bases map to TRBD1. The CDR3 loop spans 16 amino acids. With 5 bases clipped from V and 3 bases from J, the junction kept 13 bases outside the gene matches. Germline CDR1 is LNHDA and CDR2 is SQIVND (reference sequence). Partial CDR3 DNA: TGTGCCAGTAGTCCCCAGGGGGTGAAACTAAACTACGAG. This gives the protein CASSPQGVKLNYE. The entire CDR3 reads CASSPQGVKLNYEQYF.

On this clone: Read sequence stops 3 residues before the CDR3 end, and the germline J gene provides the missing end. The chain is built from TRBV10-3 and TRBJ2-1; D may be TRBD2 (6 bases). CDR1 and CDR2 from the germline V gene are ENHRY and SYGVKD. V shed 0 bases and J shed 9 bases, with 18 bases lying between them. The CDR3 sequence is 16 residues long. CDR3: CAISESLVGGTGEQFF. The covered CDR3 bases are TGTGCCATCAGTGAGTCGTTAGTCGGGGGAACTGGTGAG.

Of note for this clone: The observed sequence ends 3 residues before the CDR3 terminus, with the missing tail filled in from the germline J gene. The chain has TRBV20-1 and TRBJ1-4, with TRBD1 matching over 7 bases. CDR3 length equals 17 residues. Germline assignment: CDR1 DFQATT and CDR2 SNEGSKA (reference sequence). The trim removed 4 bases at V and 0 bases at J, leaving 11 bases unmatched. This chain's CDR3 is CSAIPQGQGATNEKLFF. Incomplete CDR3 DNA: TGCAGTGCTATCCCCCAGGGGCAGGGGGCAACTAATGAAAAA.

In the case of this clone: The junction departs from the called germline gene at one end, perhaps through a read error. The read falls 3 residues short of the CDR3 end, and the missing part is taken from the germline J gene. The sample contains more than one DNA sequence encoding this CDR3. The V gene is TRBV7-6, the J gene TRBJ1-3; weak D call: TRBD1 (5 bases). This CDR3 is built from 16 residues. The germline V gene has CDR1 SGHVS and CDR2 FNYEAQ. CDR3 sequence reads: CASSRNQGFTGNTIYF. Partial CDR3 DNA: TGTGCCAGCAGCCGCAACCAGGGTTTTACTGGAAACACA.